This record covers a single TCR beta chain. The germline V gene has CDR1 SNHLY and CDR2 FYNNEI. This CDR3 comprises 15 residues. This sample was included in a study of T cells expressing NK-cell markers. For TCR beta, cDNA was produced by 5'RACE template switching with UMIs. From its re-call of the 5' RACE reads, TCRdb lists each CDR3 protein once, without DNA. This sample's clone table lists 150,000 to 200,000 distinct CDR3 sequences. Sequenced sample: blood T cells: a sorted CD56 or NKG2C T cell subset, CD4+ or CD8+ T cells, or bulk PBMC T cells (not recorded which). This receptor was obtained from a man aged 18-69 years in good health. The V call is TRBV2, the J call TRBJ1-2. The CDR3 sequence: CASSVRFDRNYGYTF. The full variable domain, completed using reference TRBV2 and TRBJ1-2, is EPEVTQTPSHQVTQMGQEVILRCVPISNHLYFYWYRQILGQKVEFLVSFYNNEISEKSEIFDDQFSVERPDGSNFTLKIRSTKLEDSAMYFCASSVRFDRNYGYTFGSGTRLTVV.